This T cell receptor beta chain was identified during a study of blood T cell repertoires in COVID-19. About the study: Italy, Spain and the United States were the sources of the convalescent and acute COVID-19 samples. The cDNA or gDNA used as material had been derived from T cells, B-cell-depleted T cells, or PBMCs.

Authors' methods: Estimation of nucleated cell counts was performed using reference gene primer amplification. Some clones are missing from TCRdb's copy, which holds only in-frame ones; the method was immunoSEQ multiplex PCR. From that table come the V and J calls and clone size; the DNA was used to work out D and trimming. In the table there are about 120,000 clones, roughly four fifths of which are singletons. CDR3 size: 15 residues. Trimming cost V 4 bases and J 1 base; bases outside gene matches: 2. Germline lookup yields CDR1 SNHLY and CDR2 FYNNEI. The TCR sequence derives from a human donor in a cohort sampled during active COVID-19. The sequenced sample consisted of peripheral blood. The chain uses TRBV2 and TRBJ2-2; 8 bases are shared with TRBD2. CDR3 loop: CASSGSGGNTGELFF. The CDR3 DNA reads TGTGCCAGCAGTGGGAGCGGGGGGAACACCGGGGAGCTGTTTTTT.